This TCR beta chain was profiled in a study of human T cells and chemical hapten exposure. Across the whole study: The scalp of each patient received a weekly diphenylcyclopropenone dose for the full approximately 26-week study.

The library tagged each cDNA molecule with unique molecular identifiers. TCRdb reprocessed the RACE reads via MiXCR and lists one record per CDR3 protein. The profile covers tens of thousands of distinct CDR3 sequences, with 10% appearing a single time and roughly 2.4% taken by the ten largest. The CDR3 has 13 amino acids. Germline V gene lookup returns CDR1 MNHEY and CDR2 SVGEGT. The ends were cut back, 6 bases at V and 0 bases at J, with 8 bases in the middle. Regarding time point: patch test 2, 6 weeks after DPC sensitization. Sample treatment: therapeutic diphenylcyclopropenone sensitization with weekly scalp DPC. Ahead of each patch test application, blood was drawn. People who gave samples had alopecia, were 18 to 70 years old, and were suitable for DPC. This clonotype has only a few counts.

Sample: whole blood, taken in connection with sensitization to the hapten diphenylcyclopropenone (DPC). This TCR derives from a young woman with alopecia areata. Some clones in this sample may be carry-over from other donors' samples. The J gene is TRBJ1-1, the V gene TRBV6-2 or TRBV6-3; D not resolved. Here the CDR3 reads CASSLIVNTEAFF. Written as DNA, the CDR3 is TGTGCCAGCAGCCTCATAGTGAACACTGAAGCTTTCTTT.